This TCR beta chain was documented in a study of identifying expanded T cells in peripheral blood. General observations from the study: Approximately 1.2 clones differed between technical replicates, versus roughly 17 and 20 over time. Across healthy donors, higher total template counts meant significantly greater roughly 2-week count variance.

CDR1 is SGHTA and CDR2 is FQGNSA in the germline V gene. CDR3 length: 12 residues. Trimming took off 9 bases at V and 2 bases at J, with 10 bases between the two ends. The table lists this clone with a count of one. The antigen is not known. Healthy donors had no documented immune events, such as infections, while sampled. This table comes from immunoSEQ multiplex PCR, and its TCRdb copy is limited to in-frame clones, with some not included. Of more than 65,000 clones in the sample, around 91% were seen once. The sequence came from a person aged 18-70 years in good health. The rearrangement links TRBV7-2 to TRBJ1-2; TRBD1 is a possible D gene (6 bases). Sequenced material: blood. The CDR3 DNA reads TGTGCCAGTTCCGGACAGAACTATGGCTACACCTTC. This gives the protein CASSGQNYGYTF. Full variable domain (missing parts from reference TRBV7-2 and TRBJ1-2): GAGVSQSPSNKVTEKGKDVELRCDPISGHTALYWYRQSLGQGLEFLIYFQGNSAPDKSGLPSDRFSAERTGGSVSTLTIQRTQQEDSAVYLCASSGQNYGYTFGSGTRLTVV.